This T cell receptor (beta chain) was identified during a study of blood T cell repertoires in COVID-19. Across over 20 US areas, participants ranged in age from roughly 18 to 95 years. V was cut by 0 bases and J by 3 bases, with 14 bases left in between. The CDR3 runs 17 residues. The germline gives CDR1 MNHEY, CDR2 SVGEGT. The table came from immunoSEQ multiplex PCR; TCRdb's copy has only in-frame clones and leaves some out. The sample carries under 200,000 clones, less than 85% recorded once. Sequencing used PBMCs or T cells enriched from blood (not recorded which). The chain recombines TRBV6-2 or TRBV6-3 with TRBJ2-2, with D possibly TRBD2 on 5 matching bases. This TCR came from a woman aged 60-75 years with acute COVID-19. CDR3 loop: CASSYSKWEWDTGELFF. CDR3 coding DNA: TGTGCCAGCAGTTACTCGAAGTGGGAGTGGGACACCGGGGAGCTGTTTTTT.